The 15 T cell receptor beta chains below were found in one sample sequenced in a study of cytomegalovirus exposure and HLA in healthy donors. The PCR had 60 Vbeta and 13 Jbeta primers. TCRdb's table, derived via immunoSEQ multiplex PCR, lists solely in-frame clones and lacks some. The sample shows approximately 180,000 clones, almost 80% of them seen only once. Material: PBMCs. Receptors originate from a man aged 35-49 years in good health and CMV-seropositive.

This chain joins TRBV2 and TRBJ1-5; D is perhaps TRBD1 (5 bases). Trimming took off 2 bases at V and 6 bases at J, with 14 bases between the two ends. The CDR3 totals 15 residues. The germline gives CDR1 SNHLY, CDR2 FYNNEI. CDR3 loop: CASSELGTGPQPQHF. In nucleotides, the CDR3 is TGTGCCAGCAGTGAACTAGGAACAGGTCCTCAGCCCCAGCATTTT.

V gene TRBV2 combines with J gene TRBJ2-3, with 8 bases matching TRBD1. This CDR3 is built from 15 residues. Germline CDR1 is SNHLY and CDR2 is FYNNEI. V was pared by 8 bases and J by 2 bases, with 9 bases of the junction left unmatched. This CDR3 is CASWYGQGDTDTQYF. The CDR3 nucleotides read TGTGCCAGCTGGTACGGACAGGGCGACACAGATACGCAGTATTTT.

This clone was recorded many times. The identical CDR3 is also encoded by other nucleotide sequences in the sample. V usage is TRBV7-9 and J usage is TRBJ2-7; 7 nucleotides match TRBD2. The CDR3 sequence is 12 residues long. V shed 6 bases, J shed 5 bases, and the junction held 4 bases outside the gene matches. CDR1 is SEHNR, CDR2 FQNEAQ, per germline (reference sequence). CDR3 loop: CASRGLDDEQYF. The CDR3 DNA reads TGTGCCAGCAGAGGACTAGATGACGAGCAGTACTTC.

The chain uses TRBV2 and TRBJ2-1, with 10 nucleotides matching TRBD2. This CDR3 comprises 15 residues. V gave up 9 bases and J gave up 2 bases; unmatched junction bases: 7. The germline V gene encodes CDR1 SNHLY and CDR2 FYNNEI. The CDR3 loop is CASSTSGSPYNEQFF. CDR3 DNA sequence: TGTGCCAGTTCGACTAGCGGGTCTCCCTACAATGAGCAGTTCTTC.

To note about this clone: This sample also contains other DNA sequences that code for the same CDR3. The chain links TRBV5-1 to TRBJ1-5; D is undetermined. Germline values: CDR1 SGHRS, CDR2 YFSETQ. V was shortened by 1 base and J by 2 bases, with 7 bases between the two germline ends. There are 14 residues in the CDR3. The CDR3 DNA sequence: TGCGCCAGCAGCTTGTCTGGAGGCAATCAGCCCCAGCATTTT. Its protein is CASSLSGGNQPQHF. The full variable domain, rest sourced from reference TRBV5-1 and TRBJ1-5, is KAGVTQTPRYLIKTRGQQVTLSCSPISGHRSVSWYQQTPGQGLQFLFEYFSETQRNKGNFPGRFSGRQFSNSRSEMNVSTLELGDSALYLCASSLSGGNQPQHFGDGTRLSIL.

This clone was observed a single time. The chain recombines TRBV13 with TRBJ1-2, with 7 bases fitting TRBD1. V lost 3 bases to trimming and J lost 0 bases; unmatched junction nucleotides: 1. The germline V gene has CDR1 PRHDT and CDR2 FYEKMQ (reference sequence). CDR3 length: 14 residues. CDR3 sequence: CASSFGTANYGYTF. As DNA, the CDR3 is TGTGCCAGCAGCTTTGGGACAGCTAACTATGGCTACACCTTC.

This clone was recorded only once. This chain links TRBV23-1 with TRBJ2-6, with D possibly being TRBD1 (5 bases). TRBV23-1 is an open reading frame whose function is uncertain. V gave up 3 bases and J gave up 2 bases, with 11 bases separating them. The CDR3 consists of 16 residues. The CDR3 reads CASSHTTGAGANVLTF. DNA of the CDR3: TGCGCCAGCAGTCATACAACAGGTGCTGGGGCCAACGTCCTGACTTTC.

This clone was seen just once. This chain's CDR3 is CASSLAGTYGYTF. CDR3 in DNA: TGTGCCAGCAGTCTTGCGGGGACCTATGGCTACACCTTC. The chain uses TRBV6-6 and TRBJ1-2, with D possibly matching TRBD1 (5 bases). Trimming shortened V by 5 bases and J by 4 bases, and 11 bases separated the two germline ends. CDR3 size: 13 residues. Per the germline V gene, CDR1 is MNHNY and CDR2 is SVGAGI (reference sequence).

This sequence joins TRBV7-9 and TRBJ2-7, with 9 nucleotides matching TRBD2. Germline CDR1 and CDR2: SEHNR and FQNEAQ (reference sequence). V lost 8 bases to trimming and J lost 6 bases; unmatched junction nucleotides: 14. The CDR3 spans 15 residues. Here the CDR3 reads CASSVAAGGPFEQYF. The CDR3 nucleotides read TGTGCCAGCTCGGTAGCGGCGGGAGGGCCCTTCGAGCAGTACTTC.

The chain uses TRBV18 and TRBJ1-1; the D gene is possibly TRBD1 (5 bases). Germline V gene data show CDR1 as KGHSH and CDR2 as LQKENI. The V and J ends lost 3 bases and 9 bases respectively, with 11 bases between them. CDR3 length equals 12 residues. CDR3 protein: CASSPGDRQAFF. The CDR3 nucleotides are TGTGCCAGCTCACCGGGCGACAGACAAGCTTTCTTT.

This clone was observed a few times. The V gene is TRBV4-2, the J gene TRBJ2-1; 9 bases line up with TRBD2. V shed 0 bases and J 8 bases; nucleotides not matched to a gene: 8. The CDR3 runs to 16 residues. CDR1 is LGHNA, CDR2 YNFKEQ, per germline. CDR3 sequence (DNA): TGTGCCAGCAGCCAAGACCCGGGACTAGCCGCCCATGAGCAGTTCTTC. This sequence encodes CASSQDPGLAAHEQFF.

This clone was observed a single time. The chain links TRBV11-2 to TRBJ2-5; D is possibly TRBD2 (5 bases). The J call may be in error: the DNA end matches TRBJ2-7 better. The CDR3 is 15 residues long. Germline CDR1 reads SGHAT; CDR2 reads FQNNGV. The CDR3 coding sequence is TGTGCCAGCAGCTTAGAACGAGGGCTAGCCTACGAGCAGTACTTC. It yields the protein CASSLERGLAYEQYF.

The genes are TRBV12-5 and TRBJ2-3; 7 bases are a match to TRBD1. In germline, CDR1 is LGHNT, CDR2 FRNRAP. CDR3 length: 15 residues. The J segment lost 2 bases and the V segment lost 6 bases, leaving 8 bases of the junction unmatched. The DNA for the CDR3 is TGTGCTAGTGGCCCACGGACAGGACTCACAGATACGCAGTATTTT. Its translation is CASGPRTGLTDTQYF.

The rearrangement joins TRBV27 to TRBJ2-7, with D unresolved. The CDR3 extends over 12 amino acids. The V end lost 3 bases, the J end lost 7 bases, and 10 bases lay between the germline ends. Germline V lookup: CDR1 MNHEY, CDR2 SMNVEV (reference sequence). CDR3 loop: CASSFSSGEQYF. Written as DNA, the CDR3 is TGTGCCAGCAGTTTTTCCAGTGGTGAGCAGTACTTC.

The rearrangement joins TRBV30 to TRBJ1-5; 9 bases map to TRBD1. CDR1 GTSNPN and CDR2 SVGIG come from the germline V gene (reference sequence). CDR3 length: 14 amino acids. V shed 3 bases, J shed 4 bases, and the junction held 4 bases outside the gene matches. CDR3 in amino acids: CAWSVGTGNQPQHF. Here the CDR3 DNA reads TGTGCCTGGAGCGTGGGGACAGGGAATCAGCCCCAGCATTTT.